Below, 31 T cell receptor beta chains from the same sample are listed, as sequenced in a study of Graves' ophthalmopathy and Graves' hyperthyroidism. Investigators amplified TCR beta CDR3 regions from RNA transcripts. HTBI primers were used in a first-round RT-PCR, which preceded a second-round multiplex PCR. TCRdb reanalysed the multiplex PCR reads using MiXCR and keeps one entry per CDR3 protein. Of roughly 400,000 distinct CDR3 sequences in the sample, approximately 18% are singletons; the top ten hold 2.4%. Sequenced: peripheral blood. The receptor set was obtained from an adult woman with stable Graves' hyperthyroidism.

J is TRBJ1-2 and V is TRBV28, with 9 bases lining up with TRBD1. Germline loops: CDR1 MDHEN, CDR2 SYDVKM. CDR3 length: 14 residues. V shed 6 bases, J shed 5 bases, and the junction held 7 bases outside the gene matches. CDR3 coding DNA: TGTGCCAGCAGCCGACAGGGGGGTATATATGGCTACACCTTC. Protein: CASSRQGGIYGYTF.

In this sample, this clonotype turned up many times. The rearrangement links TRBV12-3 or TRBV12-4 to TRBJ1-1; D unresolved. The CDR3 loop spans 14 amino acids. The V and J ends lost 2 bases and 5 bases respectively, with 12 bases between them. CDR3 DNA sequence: TGTGCCAGCAGTTTATTCCCGGGCTATACTGAAGCTTTCTTT. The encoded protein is CASSLFPGYTEAFF.

The CDR3 DNA reads as TGTGCCAGCAGCCAAGAAGGACAGGGGGAAGGAGCTTTCTTT. Protein product: CASSQEGQGEGAFF. V is TRBV4-2 and J is TRBJ1-1, with TRBD1 matching 10 bases. The CDR3 is 14 amino acids. Germline V gives CDR1 LGHNA, CDR2 YNFKEQ. V trimming: 0 bases; J trimming: 10 bases; junction bases outside the gene matches: 5.

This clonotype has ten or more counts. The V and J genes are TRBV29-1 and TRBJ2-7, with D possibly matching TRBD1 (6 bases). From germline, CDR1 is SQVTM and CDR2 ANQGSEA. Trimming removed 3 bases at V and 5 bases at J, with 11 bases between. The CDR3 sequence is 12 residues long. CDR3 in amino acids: CSVDGQSNEQYF. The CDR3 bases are TGCAGCGTTGATGGACAGAGCAACGAGCAGTACTTC.

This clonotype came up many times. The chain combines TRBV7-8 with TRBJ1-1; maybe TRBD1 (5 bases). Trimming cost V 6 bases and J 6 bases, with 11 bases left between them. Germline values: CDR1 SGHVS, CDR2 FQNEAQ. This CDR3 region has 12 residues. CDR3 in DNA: TGTGCCAGCAGGGGGGGGGATTCTGAAGCTTTCTTT. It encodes CASRGGDSEAFF.

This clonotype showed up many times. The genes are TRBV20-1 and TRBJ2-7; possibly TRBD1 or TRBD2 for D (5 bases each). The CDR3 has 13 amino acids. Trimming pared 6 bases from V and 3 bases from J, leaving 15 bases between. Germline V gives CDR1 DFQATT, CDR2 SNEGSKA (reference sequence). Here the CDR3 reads CSAIRDPGYEQYF. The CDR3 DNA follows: TGCAGTGCAATCCGGGACCCAGGCTACGAGCAGTACTTC.

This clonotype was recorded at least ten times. The DNA of the CDR3 is TGTGCCAGCAGCCAAGACAGATTTTACTATAATTCACCCCTCCACTTT. The encoded protein is CASSQDRFYYNSPLHF. This chain joins TRBV14 and TRBJ1-6; D gene ambiguous. Trimming pared 0 bases from V and 3 bases from J, leaving 9 bases between. CDR3 length equals 16 residues. Germline loops: CDR1 SGHDN, CDR2 FVKESK.

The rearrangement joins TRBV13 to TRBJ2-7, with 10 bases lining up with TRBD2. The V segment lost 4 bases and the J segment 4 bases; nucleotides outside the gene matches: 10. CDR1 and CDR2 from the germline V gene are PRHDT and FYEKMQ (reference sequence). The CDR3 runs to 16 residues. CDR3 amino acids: CASSSPVAGGRYEQYF. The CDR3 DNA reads TGTGCCAGCAGCTCTCCTGTAGCGGGAGGTCGTTACGAGCAGTACTTC.

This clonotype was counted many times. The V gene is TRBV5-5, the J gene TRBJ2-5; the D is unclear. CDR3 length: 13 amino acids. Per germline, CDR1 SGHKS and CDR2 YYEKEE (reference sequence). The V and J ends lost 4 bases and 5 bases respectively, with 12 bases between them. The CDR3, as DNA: TGTGCCAGCAGCCCCAACTCCGGGGAGACCCAGTACTTC. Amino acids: CASSPNSGETQYF.

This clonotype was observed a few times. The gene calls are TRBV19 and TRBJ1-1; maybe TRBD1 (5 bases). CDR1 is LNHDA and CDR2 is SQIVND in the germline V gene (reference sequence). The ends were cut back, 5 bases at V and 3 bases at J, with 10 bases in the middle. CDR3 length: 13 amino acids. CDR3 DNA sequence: TGTGCCAGTAGTCGGGGCCTCCACACTGAAGCTTTCTTT. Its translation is CASSRGLHTEAFF.

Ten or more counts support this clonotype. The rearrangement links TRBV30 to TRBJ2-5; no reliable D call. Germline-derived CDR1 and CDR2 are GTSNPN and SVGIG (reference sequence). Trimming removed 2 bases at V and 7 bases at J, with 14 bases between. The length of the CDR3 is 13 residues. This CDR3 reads CAWSKGGSGTQYF. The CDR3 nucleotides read TGTGCCTGGAGTAAGGGCGGCTCGGGGACCCAGTACTTC. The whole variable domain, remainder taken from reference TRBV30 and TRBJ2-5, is SQTIHQWPATLVQPVGSPLSLECTVEGTSNPNLYWYRQAAGRGLQLLFYSVGIGQISSEVPQNLSASRPQDRQFILSSKKLLLSDSGFYLCAWSKGGSGTQYFGPGTRLLVL.

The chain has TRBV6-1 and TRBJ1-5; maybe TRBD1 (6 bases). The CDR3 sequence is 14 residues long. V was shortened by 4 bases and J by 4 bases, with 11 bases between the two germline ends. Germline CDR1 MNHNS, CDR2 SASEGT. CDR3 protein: CASSANRANQPQHF. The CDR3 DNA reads TGTGCCAGCAGTGCTAACAGGGCTAATCAGCCCCAGCATTTT.

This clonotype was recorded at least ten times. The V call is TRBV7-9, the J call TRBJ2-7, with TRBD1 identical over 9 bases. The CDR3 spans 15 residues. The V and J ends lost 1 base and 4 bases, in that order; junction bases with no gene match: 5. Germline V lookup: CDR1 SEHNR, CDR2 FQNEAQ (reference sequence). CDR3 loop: CASSLGTGASYEQYF. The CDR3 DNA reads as TGTGCCAGCAGCTTAGGGACAGGGGCATCGTACGAGCAGTACTTC.

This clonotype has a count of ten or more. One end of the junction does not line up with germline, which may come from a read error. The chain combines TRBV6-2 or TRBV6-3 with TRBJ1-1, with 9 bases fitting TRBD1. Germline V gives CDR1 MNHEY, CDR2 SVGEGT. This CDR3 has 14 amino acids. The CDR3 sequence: CAGSWTGVSTEAFF. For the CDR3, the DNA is TGTGCCGGCAGTTGGACAGGGGTGAGCACTGAAGCTTTCTTT.

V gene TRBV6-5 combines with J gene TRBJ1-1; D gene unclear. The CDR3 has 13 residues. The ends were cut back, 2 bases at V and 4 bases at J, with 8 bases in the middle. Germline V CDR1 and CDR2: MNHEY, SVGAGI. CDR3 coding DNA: TGTGCCAGCAGTTACGACCGGGGCACTGAAGCTTTCTTT. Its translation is CASSYDRGTEAFF.

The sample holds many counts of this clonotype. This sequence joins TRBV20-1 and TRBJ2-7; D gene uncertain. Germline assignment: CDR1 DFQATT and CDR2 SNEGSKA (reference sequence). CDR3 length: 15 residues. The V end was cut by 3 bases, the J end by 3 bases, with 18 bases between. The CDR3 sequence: CSARLERRPRYEQYF. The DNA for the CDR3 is TGCAGTGCTAGGCTTGAGCGCCGGCCTCGCTACGAGCAGTACTTC.

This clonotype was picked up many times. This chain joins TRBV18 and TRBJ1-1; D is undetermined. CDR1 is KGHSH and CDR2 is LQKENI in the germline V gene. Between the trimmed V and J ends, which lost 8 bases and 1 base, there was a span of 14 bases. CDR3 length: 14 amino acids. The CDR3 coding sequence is TGTGCCAGCAGTCCTAGGACGGCGAACACTGAAGCTTTCTTT. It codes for CASSPRTANTEAFF.

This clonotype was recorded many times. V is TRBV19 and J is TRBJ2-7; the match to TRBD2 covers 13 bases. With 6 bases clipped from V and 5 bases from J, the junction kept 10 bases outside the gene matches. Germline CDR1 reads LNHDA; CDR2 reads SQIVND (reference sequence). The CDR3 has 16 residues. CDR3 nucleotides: TGTGCCAGTAGGGGCACGTCCGGACTAGCGGGAGACGAGCAGTACTTC. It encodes CASRGTSGLAGDEQYF.

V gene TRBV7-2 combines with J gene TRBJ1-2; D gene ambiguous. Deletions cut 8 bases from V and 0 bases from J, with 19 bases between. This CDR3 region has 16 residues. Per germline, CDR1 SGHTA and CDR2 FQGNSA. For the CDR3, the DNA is TGTGCCAGCCGAGGCGGTACCCTACCTTCTAACTATGGCTACACCTTC. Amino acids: CASRGGTLPSNYGYTF.

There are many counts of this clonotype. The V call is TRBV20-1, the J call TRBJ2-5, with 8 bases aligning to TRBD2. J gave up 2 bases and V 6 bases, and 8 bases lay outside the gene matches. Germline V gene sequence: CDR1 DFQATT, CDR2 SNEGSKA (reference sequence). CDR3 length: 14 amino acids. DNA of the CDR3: TGCAGTGCACGTAGCGGGGCCACTCAAGAGACCCAGTACTTC. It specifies CSARSGATQETQYF.

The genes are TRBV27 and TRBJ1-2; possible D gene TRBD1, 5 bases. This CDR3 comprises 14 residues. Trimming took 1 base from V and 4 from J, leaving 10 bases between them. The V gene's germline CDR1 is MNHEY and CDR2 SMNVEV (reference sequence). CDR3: CASSLYGHTYGYTF. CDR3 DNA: TGTGCCAGCAGTTTATACGGACACACCTATGGCTACACCTTC.

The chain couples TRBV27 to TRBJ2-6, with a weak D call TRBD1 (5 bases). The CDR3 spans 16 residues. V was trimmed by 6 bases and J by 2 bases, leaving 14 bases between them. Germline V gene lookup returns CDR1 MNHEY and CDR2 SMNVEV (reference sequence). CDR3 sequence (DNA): TGTGCCAGCAGACTGGGGCCTGAAGCTGGGGCCAACGTCCTGACTTTC. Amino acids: CASRLGPEAGANVLTF.

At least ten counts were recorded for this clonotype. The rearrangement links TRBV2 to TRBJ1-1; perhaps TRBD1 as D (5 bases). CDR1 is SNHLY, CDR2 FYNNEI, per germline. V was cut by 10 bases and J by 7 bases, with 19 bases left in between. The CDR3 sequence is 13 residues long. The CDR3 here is CATSRETGNEAFF. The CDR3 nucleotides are TGTGCCACCTCCCGCGAAACAGGAAATGAAGCTTTCTTT.

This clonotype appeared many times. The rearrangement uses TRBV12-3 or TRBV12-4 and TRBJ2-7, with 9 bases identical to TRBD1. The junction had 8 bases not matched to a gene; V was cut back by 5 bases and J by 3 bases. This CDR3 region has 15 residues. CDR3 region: CASSRQGEVFYEQYF. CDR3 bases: TGTGCCAGCAGTCGACAGGGGGAAGTCTTCTACGAGCAGTACTTC.

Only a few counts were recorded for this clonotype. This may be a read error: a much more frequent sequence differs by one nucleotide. The CDR3 DNA is TGTGCCAGCGGGTGGGGCTACCCTCCAGAGACCAAGTACTTC. Translating it yields CASGWGYPPETKYF. This rearrangement joins TRBV6-1 to TRBJ2-4, with D perhaps matching TRBD1 (5 bases). CDR1 MNHNS and CDR2 SASEGT come from the germline V gene. The CDR3 length is 14 residues. V gave up 8 bases and J gave up 14 bases, with 25 bases separating them.

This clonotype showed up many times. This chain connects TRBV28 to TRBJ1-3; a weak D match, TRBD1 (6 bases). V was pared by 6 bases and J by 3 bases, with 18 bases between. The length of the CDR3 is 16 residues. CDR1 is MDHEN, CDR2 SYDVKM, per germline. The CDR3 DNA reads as TGTGCCAGCAGCCCAACCTCAGGGGTCTTTGGAAACACCATATATTTT. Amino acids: CASSPTSGVFGNTIYF.

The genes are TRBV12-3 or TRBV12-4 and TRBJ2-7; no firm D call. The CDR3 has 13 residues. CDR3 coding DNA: TGTGCCAGCAGGTACCGCGAGGCGTACGAGCAGTGGGTG. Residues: CASRYREAYEQWV.

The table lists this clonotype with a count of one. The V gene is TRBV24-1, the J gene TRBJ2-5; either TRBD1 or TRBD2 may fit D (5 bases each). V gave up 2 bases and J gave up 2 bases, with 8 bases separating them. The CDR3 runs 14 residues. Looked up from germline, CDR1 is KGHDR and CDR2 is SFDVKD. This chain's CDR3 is CATSDSGLQETQYF. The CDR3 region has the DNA TGTGCCACCAGTGATTCGGGGCTGCAAGAGACCCAGTACTTC.

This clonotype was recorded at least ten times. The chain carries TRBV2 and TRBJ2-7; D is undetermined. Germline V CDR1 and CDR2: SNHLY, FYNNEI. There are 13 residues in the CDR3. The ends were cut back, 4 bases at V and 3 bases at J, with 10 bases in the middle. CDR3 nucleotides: TGTGCCAGCAGTGTCGGCACTGACTACGAGCAGTACTTC. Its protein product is CASSVGTDYEQYF.

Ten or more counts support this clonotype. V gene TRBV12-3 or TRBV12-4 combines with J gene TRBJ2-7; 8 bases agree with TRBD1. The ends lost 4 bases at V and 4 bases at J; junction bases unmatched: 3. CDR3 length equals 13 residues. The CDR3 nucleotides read TGTGCCAGCAGTTATGGACAGGGTTACGAGCAGTACTTC. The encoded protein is CASSYGQGYEQYF.

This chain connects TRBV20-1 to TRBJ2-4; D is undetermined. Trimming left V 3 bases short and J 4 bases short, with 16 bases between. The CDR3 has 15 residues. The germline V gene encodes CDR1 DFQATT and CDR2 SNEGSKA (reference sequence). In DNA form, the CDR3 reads TGCAGTGCTAGGCCCCCCGGAGCTAAGAAAAACATTCAGTACTTC. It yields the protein CSARPPGAKKNIQYF.